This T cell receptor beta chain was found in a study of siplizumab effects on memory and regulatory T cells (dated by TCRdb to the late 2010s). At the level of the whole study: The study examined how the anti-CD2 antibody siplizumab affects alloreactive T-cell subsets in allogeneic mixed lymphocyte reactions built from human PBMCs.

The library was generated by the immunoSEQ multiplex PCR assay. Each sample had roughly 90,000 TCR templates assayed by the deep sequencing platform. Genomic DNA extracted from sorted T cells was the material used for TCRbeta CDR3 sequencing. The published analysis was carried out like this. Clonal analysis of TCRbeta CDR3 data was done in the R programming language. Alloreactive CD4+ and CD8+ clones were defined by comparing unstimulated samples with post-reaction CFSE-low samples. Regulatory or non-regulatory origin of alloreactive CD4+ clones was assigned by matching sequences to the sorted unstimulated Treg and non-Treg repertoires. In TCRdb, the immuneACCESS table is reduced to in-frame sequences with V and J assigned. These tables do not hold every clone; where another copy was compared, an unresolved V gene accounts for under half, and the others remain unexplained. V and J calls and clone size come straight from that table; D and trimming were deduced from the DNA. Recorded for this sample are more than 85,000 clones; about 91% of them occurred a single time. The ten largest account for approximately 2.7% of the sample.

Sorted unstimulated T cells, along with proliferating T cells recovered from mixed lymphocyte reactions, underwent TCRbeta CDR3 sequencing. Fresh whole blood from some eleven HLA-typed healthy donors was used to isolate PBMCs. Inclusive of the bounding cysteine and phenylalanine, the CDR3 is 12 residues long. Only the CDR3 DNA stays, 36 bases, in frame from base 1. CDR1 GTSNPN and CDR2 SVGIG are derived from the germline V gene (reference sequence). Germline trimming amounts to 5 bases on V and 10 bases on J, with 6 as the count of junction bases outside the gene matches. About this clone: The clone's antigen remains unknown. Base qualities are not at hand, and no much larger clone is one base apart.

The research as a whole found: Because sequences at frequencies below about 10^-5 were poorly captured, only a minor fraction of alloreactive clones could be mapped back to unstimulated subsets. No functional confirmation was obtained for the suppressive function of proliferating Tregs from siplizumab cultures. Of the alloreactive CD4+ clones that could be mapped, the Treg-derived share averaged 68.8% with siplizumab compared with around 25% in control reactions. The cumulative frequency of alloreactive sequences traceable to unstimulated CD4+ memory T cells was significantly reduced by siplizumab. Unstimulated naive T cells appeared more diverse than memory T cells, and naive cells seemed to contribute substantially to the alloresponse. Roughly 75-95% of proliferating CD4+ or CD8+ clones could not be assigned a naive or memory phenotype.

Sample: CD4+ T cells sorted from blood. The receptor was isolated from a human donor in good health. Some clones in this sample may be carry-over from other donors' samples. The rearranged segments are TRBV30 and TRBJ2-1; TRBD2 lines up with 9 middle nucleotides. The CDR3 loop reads CAWAKSGGEQFF. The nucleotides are TGTGCCTGGGCTAAAAGCGGGGGGGAGCAGTTCTTC.